The 12 T cell receptor beta chains given below trace back to one sample, sequenced in a study of response to subunit inactivated influenza vaccine. From the RT-PCR reads, TCRdb called clonotypes with MiXCR, one entry per CDR3 protein. Altogether about 530,000 distinct CDR3 sequences are present, roughly 10% being singletons, with the ten largest covering approximately 10%. The sample here was PBMCs from blood, taken on the day of vaccination. These TCRs come from a man in his fifties who received an inactivated influenza vaccine.

The chain joins TRBV20-1 to TRBJ1-4; D is unresolved. Germline CDR1 is DFQATT and CDR2 is SNEGSKA (reference sequence). The CDR3 contains 15 residues. V dropped 0 bases and J dropped 1 base, with 9 bases sitting between them. CDR3 DNA sequence: TGCAGTGCTAGAGACACGGGAAGAACTAATGAAAAACTGTTTTTT. Its protein product is CSARDTGRTNEKLFF.

Only a few counts were recorded for this clonotype. J is TRBJ1-2 and V is TRBV30; no definite D call. V lost 2 bases and J lost 1, with 5 bases in between. From germline, CDR1 is GTSNPN and CDR2 SVGIG (reference sequence). The CDR3 has 12 amino acids. The CDR3 loop reads CAWSWDNYGYTF. As DNA, the CDR3 is TGTGCCTGGAGTTGGGATAACTATGGCTACACCTTC.

This clonotype was found a few times. This chain joins TRBV7-8 and TRBJ2-2, with TRBD2 as a possible D gene (5 bases). CDR1 SGHVS and CDR2 FQNEAQ come from the germline V gene. V lost 1 base, J lost 4 bases, and 16 bases lay in between. The CDR3 runs to 17 residues. The CDR3, as DNA: TGTGCCAGCAGCTTAGGTTCCGGGATAGTGGGCACCGGGGAGCTGTTTTTT. This gives the protein CASSLGSGIVGTGELFF.

This clonotype has only a few counts. The chain uses TRBV12-3 or TRBV12-4 and TRBJ1-1, with D possibly matching TRBD1 (5 bases). Trimming left V 7 bases short and J 2 bases short, with 14 bases between. The CDR3 loop spans 14 amino acids. The CDR3 coding sequence is TGTGCCAGCACGTATAACAGGAGAAACACTGAAGCTTTCTTT. Its protein product is CASTYNRRNTEAFF.

V gene TRBV10-3 combines with J gene TRBJ2-7, with 10 positions matching TRBD2. This CDR3 is 18 amino acids long. Germline loops: CDR1 ENHRY, CDR2 SYGVKD. The ends lost 4 bases at V and 4 bases at J; junction bases unmatched: 16. The CDR3 nucleotides are TGTGCCATCAGTGGAAGGGCTAGCGGGAGCCCAATCGCTTACGAGCAGTACTTC. Translated, it gives CAISGRASGSPIAYEQYF.

A few counts support this clonotype. The rearrangement links TRBV12-3 or TRBV12-4 to TRBJ2-6; possible D gene TRBD2, 7 bases. This CDR3 is 15 amino acids long. Trimming took off 5 bases at V and 3 bases at J, with 11 bases between the two ends. The CDR3 DNA sequence: TGTGCCAGCAGTGTGGGAGGGGGTGGGGCCAACGTCCTGACTTTC. Its translation is CASSVGGGGANVLTF.

V and J are TRBV2 and TRBJ2-3; 7 positions agree with TRBD2. The CDR3 sequence is 16 residues long. Germline CDR1 SNHLY, CDR2 FYNNEI. V shed 7 bases and J 4 bases; nucleotides not matched to a gene: 14. CDR3 DNA sequence: TGTGCCAGCACCTCGCTGGGGAGGGCTCACCCAGATACGCAGTATTTT. Amino acid sequence: CASTSLGRAHPDTQYF.

The table lists this clonotype with many counts. The chain links TRBV6-5 to TRBJ1-6, with D possibly being TRBD1 (6 bases). Germline-derived CDR1 and CDR2 are MNHEY and SVGAGI. The CDR3 has 16 amino acids. The V gene lost 2 bases and the J gene lost 0 bases, with 8 bases spanning the gap. The CDR3 sequence: CASSYRGSSYNSPLHF. Written as DNA, the CDR3 is TGTGCCAGCAGTTACAGGGGGAGCTCCTATAATTCACCCCTCCACTTT.

In this sample, this clonotype turned up a few times. The genes are TRBV20-1 and TRBJ2-7; TRBD2 might be the D (6 bases). Germline-derived CDR1 and CDR2 are DFQATT and SNEGSKA (reference sequence). CDR3 length: 9 amino acids. The CDR3 reads CRTAEGQYF. The CDR3 DNA follows: TGCAGGACTGCGGAGGGCCAGTACTTC.

This clonotype was seen only a few times. The chain carries TRBV7-3 and TRBJ2-1; 12 positions agree with TRBD1. Per the germline V gene, CDR1 is SGHTA and CDR2 is FQGTGA. The CDR3 covers 17 residues. Trimming took 2 bases from V and 9 from J; bases not matched to a gene: 11. CDR3 residues: CASSLRPPGQGASEQFF. For the CDR3, the DNA is TGTGCCAGCAGCTTACGCCCACCGGGACAGGGGGCGAGTGAGCAGTTCTTC. The whole variable domain, remainder taken from reference TRBV7-3 and TRBJ2-1, is GAGVSQTPSNKVTEKGKYVELRCDPISGHTALYWYRQSLGQGPEFLIYFQGTGAADDSGLPNDRFFAVRPEGSVSTLKIQRTERGDSAVYLCASSLRPPGQGASEQFFGPGTRLTVL.

The V gene is TRBV2, the J gene TRBJ2-7; no reliable D call. V gave up 6 bases and J gave up 6 bases, with 18 bases separating them. CDR3 length equals 14 residues. Germline V gene lookup returns CDR1 SNHLY and CDR2 FYNNEI. The DNA of the CDR3 is TGTGCCAGCAGAAGCAATACTGACGGGTTCGAGCAGTACTTC. It encodes CASRSNTDGFEQYF.

This clonotype was counted at least ten times. J is TRBJ1-5 and V is TRBV13; 10 bases align to TRBD1. V gave up 0 bases and J gave up 4 bases; unmatched junction bases: 6. CDR3 size: 17 residues. The V gene's germline CDR1 is PRHDT and CDR2 FYEKMQ (reference sequence). This CDR3 is CASSLGVVGQGNQPQHF. For the CDR3, the DNA is TGTGCCAGCAGCTTAGGCGTTGTGGGACAGGGGAATCAGCCCCAGCATTTT.